Listed below are T cell receptor beta chains from one sample, sequenced in a study of blood T cell repertoires in COVID-19. This table comes from immunoSEQ multiplex PCR, and its TCRdb copy is limited to in-frame clones, with some not included. The table includes 90,000 to 100,000 clones, approximately 88% detected once. What was sequenced was peripheral blood. All receptors come from a man aged 60-69 years with COVID-19, enrolled during active disease. The CDR3 runs from the conserved cysteine through the conserved F or W.

CDR3	V	J
CAWSVTSPSQVYEQYF	TRBV30	TRBJ2-7
CSASGDRGTNEKLFF	TRBV20-1	TRBJ1-4
CASSLLAGVEDPGELFF	TRBV28	TRBJ2-2
CSVEPRVNTEAFF	TRBV29-1	TRBJ1-1
CASSQPGLAGGDEFF	TRBV5-4	TRBJ2-1
CASSYGGVNSPLHF	TRBV27	TRBJ1-6
CASSRRQLTDTQYF	TRBV6-5	TRBJ2-3
CASSFSSGDRDYEQYF	TRBV11-3	TRBJ2-7
CASKGYRPNTEAFF	TRBV19	TRBJ1-1
CASSGGTGLWDGYTF	TRBV7-3	TRBJ1-2